Included here is one T cell receptor (beta chain) sequence, with context. The sample originates from a study of blood T cells in healthy people across ages. V shed 6 bases and J 1 base; nucleotides not matched to a gene: 7. Germline V gives CDR1 SQVTM, CDR2 ANQGSEA. The CDR3 totals 14 residues. A sample-barcoded 5' primer and a J-beta primer mix were used in a second PCR of about 6 to 11 cycles. MiXCR, run by TCRdb on the 5' RACE reads, gives a single entry per CDR3 protein. The table records about 760,000 distinct CDR3 sequences, roughly three fifths of them present only once. The chain recombines TRBV29-1 with TRBJ2-5; TRBD1 matches at 8 bases. The sequenced sample consisted of blood. The clonotype comes from a man in his forties or fifties in good health. The CDR3 coding sequence is TGCAGCGTCACCGGACAGGGCGGCCAAGAGACCCAGTACTTC. It translates to CSVTGQGGQETQYF.